The 32 T cell receptor beta chains presented below share a single source sample, sequenced in a study of cytotoxic CD8 clonotypes in ibrutinib-treated CLL (dated by TCRdb to the early 2020s). The library was generated by the immunoSEQ multiplex PCR assay. The source is immuneACCESS, and TCRdb retained only in-frame sequences with V and J called. Part of the clones is not carried over; for the studies checked, unresolved V genes explain less than half of this, and the remainder is unexplained. The sample table lists 130,000 or so clones, 84% of them with a count of one. The ten largest clones take up about 3.3% of the sample. What this sample's time point label stands for: roughly 2 years on ibrutinib. This sample comprised PBMCs, obtained after 24 months of ibrutinib treatment. Source of these receptors: a human donor with chronic lymphocytic leukemia.

The chain employs TRBV7-6 and TRBJ1-2; 8 nucleotides align to TRBD1. V lost 5 bases and J lost 4; bases outside the gene matches: 6. Germline CDR1 SGHVS, CDR2 FNYEAQ. This CDR3 has 14 residues. Written as DNA, the CDR3 is TGTGCCAGCAGCCGGGACAGGTGCATCTATGGCTACACCTTC. Translation: CASSRDRCIYGYTF. Combining the CDR3 with reference TRBV7-6 and TRBJ1-2 gives the whole variable domain GAGVSQSPRYKVTKRGQDVALRCDPISGHVSLYWYRQALGQGPEFLTYFNYEAQQDKSGLPNDRFSAERPEGSISTLTIQRTEQRDSAMYRCASSRDRCIYGYTFGSGTRLTVV.

DNA of the CDR3: TGTGCCACCAGCAGAGATAAGGGGGAAAGAAACACCATATATTTT. This gives the protein CATSRDKGERNTIYF. The chain is built from TRBV15 and TRBJ1-3; a weak D match, TRBD1 (6 bases). V dropped 0 bases and J dropped 5 bases, with 11 bases sitting between them. Germline V gene data show CDR1 as LNHNV and CDR2 as YYDKDF (reference sequence). This CDR3 region has 15 residues.

This clone was seen more than once but under ten times. The J gene is TRBJ1-1, the V gene TRBV25-1; D perhaps matches TRBD1 (6 bases). Trimming took 4 bases from V and 3 from J, leaving 12 bases between them. Looked up from germline, CDR1 is MGHDK and CDR2 is SYGVNS. This CDR3 is built from 14 residues. The DNA for the CDR3 is TGTGCCAGCAGTGCCGCCCAGGGGCACACTGAAGCTTTCTTT. This sequence encodes CASSAAQGHTEAFF.

CDR3 region: CASSDWGGRRNEQFF. CDR3 nucleotides: TGTGCCAGCAGTGACTGGGGGGGACGGCGCAATGAGCAGTTCTTC. V usage is TRBV6-4 and J usage is TRBJ2-1, with TRBD2 matching 7 bases. The junction had 6 bases not matched to a gene; V was cut back by 1 base and J by 6 bases. This CDR3 is 15 amino acids long. Germline V gene sequence: CDR1 MRHNA, CDR2 SNTAGT.

A few counts support this clone. The V call is TRBV4-3, the J call TRBJ1-2; 10 positions match TRBD1. The CDR3 runs 18 residues. Germline trimming cut 5 bases from V and 5 bases from J; bases unmatched to any gene: 17. Per the germline V gene, CDR1 is LGHNA and CDR2 is YSLEER. The CDR3 spells CASSRSLTPGTGDYGYTF. Written as DNA, the CDR3 is TGCGCCAGCAGCAGAAGCCTTACCCCCGGGACAGGGGATTATGGCTACACCTTC.

This clone was seen a handful of times. The rearrangement links TRBV7-9 to TRBJ1-4; perhaps TRBD1 as D (5 bases). Germline loops: CDR1 SEHNR, CDR2 FQNEAQ (reference sequence). This CDR3 has 12 residues. Trimming pared 5 bases from V and 7 bases from J, leaving 8 bases between. The CDR3 reads CASSPDSEKLFF. For the CDR3, the DNA is TGTGCCAGCAGCCCTGACAGTGAAAAACTGTTTTTT. Combining the CDR3 with reference TRBV7-9 and TRBJ1-4 gives the whole variable domain DTGVSQNPRHKITKRGQNVTFRCDPISEHNRLYWYRQTLGQGPEFLTYFQNEAQLEKSRLLSDRFSAERPKGSFSTLEIQRTEQGDSAMYLCASSPDSEKLFFGSGTQLSVL.

The gene calls are TRBV5-4 and TRBJ1-5, with TRBD1 matching over 9 bases. The germline V gene has CDR1 SGHNT and CDR2 YYREEE (reference sequence). V lost 2 bases to trimming and J lost 12 bases; unmatched junction nucleotides: 9. The CDR3 consists of 14 residues. The CDR3 nucleotides read TGTGCCAGCAGCTTAAACAGGGGGCTCTCGCGCCAGCATTTT. It yields the protein CASSLNRGLSRQHF.

J is TRBJ1-4 and V is TRBV2; TRBD1 matches 7 bases. This CDR3 is 13 amino acids long. Germline V CDR1 and CDR2: SNHLY, FYNNEI. J was trimmed by 8 bases and V by 3 bases; bases with no gene match: 3. The CDR3 protein is CASSETGWEKLFF. CDR3 nucleotide sequence: TGTGCCAGCAGTGAGACAGGGTGGGAAAAACTGTTTTTT.

The chain combines TRBV25-1 with TRBJ1-1; TRBD1 matches 8 bases. The CDR3 length is 16 residues. V lost 2 bases and J lost 6; bases outside the gene matches: 11. Germline V gene lookup returns CDR1 MGHDK and CDR2 SYGVNS. The chain's CDR3 is CASSEMAGGALAEAFF. Here the CDR3 DNA reads TGTGCCAGCAGTGAAATGGCAGGGGGCGCGTTGGCTGAAGCTTTCTTT.

This clone was observed a single time. The chain is built from TRBV6-6 and TRBJ1-2; 7 positions match TRBD1. The germline V gene has CDR1 MNHNY and CDR2 SVGAGI (reference sequence). V lost 2 bases, J lost 1 base, and 4 bases stayed unmatched. This CDR3 region has 15 residues. This CDR3 is CASSYGDRDNYGYTF. CDR3 coding DNA: TGTGCCAGCAGTTACGGAGACAGGGATAACTATGGCTACACCTTC.

This sequence joins TRBV7-9 and TRBJ1-1, with D perhaps matching TRBD1 (6 bases). Germline V gene lookup returns CDR1 SEHNR and CDR2 FQNEAQ (reference sequence). The CDR3 loop spans 13 amino acids. Trimming shortened V by 1 base and J by 6 bases, and 9 bases separated the two germline ends. The DNA of the CDR3 is TGTGCCAGCAGCTTAGAGGGGGACTCTGAAGCTTTCTTT. Translating it yields CASSLEGDSEAFF.

The gene calls are TRBV9 and TRBJ2-5; 10 bases agree with TRBD2. V gave up 4 bases and J gave up 4 bases; unmatched junction bases: 10. CDR3 size: 16 residues. The germline CDR1 and CDR2 sequences are SGDLS and YYNGEE. The CDR3 DNA reads as TGTGCCAGCAGCCTCAGAGCGGGGGGGCCAGCAGAGACCCAGTACTTC. This encodes CASSLRAGGPAETQYF.

The chain recombines TRBV7-8 with TRBJ1-1, with D perhaps TRBD1 (5 bases). The CDR3 consists of 15 residues. Germline V gene data show CDR1 as SGHVS and CDR2 as FQNEAQ. Trimming removed 0 bases from V and 2 bases from J, with 10 bases in between. CDR3 nucleotide sequence: TGTGCCAGCAGCTTAGCGCTAAGGGGTAACACTGAAGCTTTCTTT. The encoded protein is CASSLALRGNTEAFF.

This sequence joins TRBV27 and TRBJ1-1, with D unresolved. The CDR3 spans 13 residues. Germline lookup yields CDR1 MNHEY and CDR2 SMNVEV (reference sequence). V lost 7 bases and J 10 bases, leaving 19 bases between the germline ends. CDR3 in amino acids: CASIPPPTLAAFF. The DNA for the CDR3 is TGTGCCAGCATTCCTCCCCCGACCTTAGCAGCTTTCTTT.

The chain links TRBV19 to TRBJ1-2; D remains ambiguous. CDR3 size: 15 residues. Trimming removed 4 bases at V and 5 bases at J, with 17 bases between. Germline values: CDR1 LNHDA, CDR2 SQIVND (reference sequence). Written as DNA, the CDR3 is TGTGCCAGTAGTAGCGCACTTCTCCTGGGGTATGGCTACACCTTC. Its protein is CASSSALLLGYGYTF.

The J gene is TRBJ1-5, the V gene TRBV5-5; D not resolved. Germline lookup yields CDR1 SGHKS and CDR2 YYEKEE (reference sequence). Trimming cost V 4 bases and J 5 bases, with 10 bases left between them. The CDR3 is made up of 13 amino acids. The CDR3 loop is CASSLYPDQPQHF. For the CDR3, the DNA is TGTGCCAGCAGCCTATACCCGGATCAGCCCCAGCATTTT.

J is TRBJ2-7 and V is TRBV6-5, with 8 nucleotides matching TRBD1. V lost 3 bases to trimming and J lost 2 bases; unmatched junction nucleotides: 6. CDR1 is MNHEY, CDR2 SVGAGI, per germline. This CDR3 is built from 15 residues. In DNA, the CDR3 is TGTGCCAGCAGTTATGACAGGGGACGGACCTACGAGCAGTACTTC. Its translation: CASSYDRGRTYEQYF.

This chain connects TRBV7-9 to TRBJ1-6, with D perhaps TRBD1 (5 bases). V dropped 1 base and J dropped 10 bases, with 14 bases sitting between them. The CDR3 loop spans 15 amino acids. In germline, CDR1 is SEHNR, CDR2 FQNEAQ (reference sequence). In DNA form, the CDR3 reads TGTGCCAGCAGCTTAGAAGGTCAGGGAGACTCACCCCTCCACTTT. Residues: CASSLEGQGDSPLHF.

The chain is built from TRBV2 and TRBJ2-3; 9 bases match TRBD2. The CDR3 extends over 16 amino acids. The germline V gene has CDR1 SNHLY and CDR2 FYNNEI. J was trimmed by 5 bases and V by 6 bases; bases with no gene match: 12. CDR3 amino acids: CASSLVAGGLEDTQYF. CDR3 DNA sequence: TGTGCCAGCAGCCTTGTGGCGGGGGGGCTCGAAGATACGCAGTATTTT.

This clone was detected only once. The rearrangement joins TRBV19 to TRBJ2-1, with TRBD1 matching 8 bases. Germline V gene data show CDR1 as LNHDA and CDR2 as SQIVND (reference sequence). The CDR3 consists of 13 residues. V was pared by 6 bases and J by 7 bases, with 5 bases of the junction left unmatched. CDR3 in DNA: TGTGCCAGTAGCCCGGACAGGGCGAATGAGCAGTTCTTC. Encoded protein: CASSPDRANEQFF.

The V call is TRBV4-1, the J call TRBJ1-6, with a weak D call TRBD1 (5 bases). V lost 0 bases and J 14 bases, leaving 17 bases between the germline ends. The CDR3 consists of 15 residues. CDR1 and CDR2 from the germline V gene are MGHRA and YSYEKL. The CDR3 nucleotides read TGCGCCAGCAGCCAAGATCAGGGCTCCTTGAGAACCCTCCACTTT. It yields the protein CASSQDQGSLRTLHF.

CDR3 residues: CASSEGRAGGLDTQYF. The CDR3 region has the DNA TGTGCCAGCAGTGAAGGTCGGGCGGGGGGGCTTGATACGCAGTATTTT. The V call is TRBV2, the J call TRBJ2-3, with TRBD2 identical over 9 bases. J gave up 6 bases and V 1 base, and 8 bases lay outside the gene matches. The CDR3 has 16 residues. Germline V gives CDR1 SNHLY, CDR2 FYNNEI.

The rearrangement links TRBV19 to TRBJ2-3; tentatively, D is TRBD2 (7 bases). Trimming removed 8 bases from V and 4 bases from J, with 10 bases in between. The CDR3 loop spans 12 amino acids. In germline, CDR1 is LNHDA, CDR2 SQIVND (reference sequence). Here the CDR3 DNA reads TGTGCCAGTGGAGGGGGGGCAGATACGCAGTATTTT. It encodes CASGGGADTQYF.

This clone has a handful of counts. The chain joins TRBV7-2 to TRBJ1-2; the D is unclear. Trimming cost V 7 bases and J 4 bases, with 10 bases left between them. This CDR3 has 12 amino acids. The germline V gene has CDR1 SGHTA and CDR2 FQGNSA. The CDR3 spells CASKASRYGYTF. As DNA, the CDR3 is TGTGCCAGCAAGGCGTCCCGCTATGGCTACACCTTC.

J is TRBJ1-1 and V is TRBV25-1, with D hard to call. Germline V CDR1 and CDR2: MGHDK, SYGVNS. V was trimmed by 10 bases and J by 5 bases, leaving 20 bases between them. This CDR3 is 14 amino acids long. CDR3 residues: CATRDYPRETEAFF. The CDR3 DNA sequence: TGTGCCACCAGAGATTACCCCAGAGAGACTGAAGCTTTCTTT.

The chain carries TRBV10-3 and TRBJ2-5; D possibly matches TRBD1 or TRBD2 (7 bases each). The CDR3 length is 17 residues. CDR1 is ENHRY, CDR2 SYGVKD, per germline. With 3 bases removed from V and 6 bases from J, the gap between germline ends came to 23 bases. CDR3 sequence reads: CAISEPPGGGSKKTQYF. DNA of the CDR3: TGTGCCATCAGTGAACCGCCAGGGGGGGGCTCGAAGAAGACCCAGTACTTC.

This clone was detected only once. The gene calls are TRBV2 and TRBJ1-5; a possible D gene is TRBD1 (6 bases). V was cut by 5 bases and J by 0 bases, with 14 bases left in between. The germline gives CDR1 SNHLY, CDR2 FYNNEI. This CDR3 contains 16 residues. CDR3 protein: CASSTLTGSSNQPQHF. CDR3 DNA: TGTGCCAGCAGTACATTGACAGGATCTAGCAATCAGCCCCAGCATTTT.

This clone occurred once. J is TRBJ2-7 and V is TRBV19, with no clear D. From germline, CDR1 is LNHDA and CDR2 SQIVND (reference sequence). V was clipped by 3 bases and J by 2 bases, with 11 bases between them. The length of the CDR3 is 14 residues. CDR3 loop: CASSIGQATYEQYF. CDR3 DNA: TGTGCCAGTAGTATCGGGCAGGCTACCTACGAGCAGTACTTC.

The chain is built from TRBV7-2 and TRBJ1-4, with D uncertain. The ends were cut back, 0 bases at V and 4 bases at J, with 9 bases in the middle. The germline V gene encodes CDR1 SGHTA and CDR2 FQGNSA. This CDR3 spans 15 amino acids. The CDR3 protein is CASSLAGQVNEKLFF. CDR3 in DNA: TGTGCCAGCAGCTTAGCTGGTCAGGTTAATGAAAAACTGTTTTTT.

V gene TRBV19 combines with J gene TRBJ2-4, with unresolved D. The germline gives CDR1 LNHDA, CDR2 SQIVND (reference sequence). The CDR3 has 14 residues. V was clipped by 3 bases and J by 0 bases, with 6 bases between them. This CDR3 reads CASSIRGAKNIQYF. The DNA for the CDR3 is TGTGCCAGTAGTATCCGCGGAGCCAAAAACATTCAGTACTTC.

The CDR3 loop is CQGVGEQNTGELFF. CDR3 coding DNA: TGCCAGGGGGTAGGGGAACAGAACACCGGGGAGCTGTTTTTT. V gene TRBV1 combines with J gene TRBJ2-2; no DNA check was done on the table's D call, TRBD1. TRBV1 is a recognized pseudogene. CDR3 length: 14 amino acids.

V is TRBV7-2 and J is TRBJ2-3; D might be TRBD1 (5 bases). V was clipped by 5 bases and J by 4 bases, with 13 bases between them. The CDR3 covers 14 residues. Germline V gene sequence: CDR1 SGHTA, CDR2 FQGNSA. CDR3 bases: TGTGCCAGCAGCCAAGAACAGGTCTCAGATACGCAGTATTTT. It specifies CASSQEQVSDTQYF.